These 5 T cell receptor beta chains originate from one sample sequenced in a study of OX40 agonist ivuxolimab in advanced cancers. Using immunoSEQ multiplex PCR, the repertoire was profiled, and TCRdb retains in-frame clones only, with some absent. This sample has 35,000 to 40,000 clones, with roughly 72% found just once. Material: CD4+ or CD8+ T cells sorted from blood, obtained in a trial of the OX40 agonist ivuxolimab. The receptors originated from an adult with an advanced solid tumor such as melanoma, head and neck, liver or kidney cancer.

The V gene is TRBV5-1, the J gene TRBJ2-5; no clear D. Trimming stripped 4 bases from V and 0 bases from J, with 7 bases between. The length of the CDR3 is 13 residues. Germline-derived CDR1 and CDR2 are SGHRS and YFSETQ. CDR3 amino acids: CASSRKYQETQYF. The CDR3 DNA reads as TGCGCCAGCAGCCGAAAGTACCAAGAGACCCAGTACTTC.

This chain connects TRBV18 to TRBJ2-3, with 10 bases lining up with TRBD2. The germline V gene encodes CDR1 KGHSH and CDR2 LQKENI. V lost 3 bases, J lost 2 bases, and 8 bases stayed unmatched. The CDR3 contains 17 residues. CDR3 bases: TGTGCCAGCTCACCCGGAGTAGCGGGGGGCGCCACAGATACGCAGTATTTT. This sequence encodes CASSPGVAGGATDTQYF.

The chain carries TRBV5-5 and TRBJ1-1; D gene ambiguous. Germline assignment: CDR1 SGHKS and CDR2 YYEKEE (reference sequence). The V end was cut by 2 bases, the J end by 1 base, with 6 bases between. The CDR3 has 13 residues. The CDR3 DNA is TGTGCCAGCAGCTTTGTAGAGAACACTGAAGCTTTCTTT. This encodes CASSFVENTEAFF. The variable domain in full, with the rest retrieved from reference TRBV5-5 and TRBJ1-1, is DAGVTQSPTHLIKTRGQQVTLRCSPISGHKSVSWYQQVLGQGPQFIFQYYEKEERGRGNFPDRFSARQFPNYSSELNVNALLLGDSALYLCASSFVENTEAFFGQGTRLTVV.

CDR3 nucleotide sequence: TGTGCCAGCAGCTTAGCCCGCGGGAAAGAGACCCAGTACTTC. This translates into CASSLARGKETQYF. The chain is built from TRBV7-3 and TRBJ2-5; D may be TRBD2 (6 bases). Germline-derived CDR1 and CDR2 are SGHTA and FQGTGA. The CDR3 contains 14 residues. V shed 2 bases and J shed 3 bases, with 10 bases lying between them. Full variable domain (rest looked up from reference TRBV7-3 and TRBJ2-5): GAGVSQTPSNKVTEKGKYVELRCDPISGHTALYWYRQSLGQGPEFLIYFQGTGAADDSGLPNDRFFAVRPEGSVSTLKIQRTERGDSAVYLCASSLARGKETQYFGPGTRLLVL.

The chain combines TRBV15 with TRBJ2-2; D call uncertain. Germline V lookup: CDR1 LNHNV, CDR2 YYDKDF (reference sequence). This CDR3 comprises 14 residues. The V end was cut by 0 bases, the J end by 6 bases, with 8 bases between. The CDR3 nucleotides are TGTGCCACCAGCAGAGATAGTCTAGCCGGGGAGCTGTTTTTT. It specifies CATSRDSLAGELFF.